Only one count was recorded for the clone carrying this TCR beta chain. What it binds is unknown. This entry is derived from a study of cytomegalovirus exposure and HLA in healthy donors. Researchers ran the PCR with 60 Vbeta and 13 Jbeta primers. TCRdb's copy holds only in-frame clones and misses some; the assay was immunoSEQ multiplex PCR. Here the sample spans fewer than 130,000 clones, around 78% being singletons. General observations from the study: The authors listed 150 to 200 TCR beta chains as cytomegalovirus-associated.

Input material: PBMCs. This sequence was found in a woman in her 30s in good health and CMV-seronegative.

As DNA, the CDR3 is TGTGCCAGCAGCTACTCCACAGATACGCAGTATTTT. This translates into CASSYSTDTQYF. The rearrangement uses TRBV9 and TRBJ2-3; D gene unclear. The germline V gene encodes CDR1 SGDLS and CDR2 YYNGEE. The length of the CDR3 is 12 residues. V was cut by 4 bases and J by 2 bases, with 5 bases left in between.